These 15 T cell receptor beta chains share one sample of origin, sequenced in a study of T cells expressing NK-cell markers. TCRdb re-called the 5' RACE reads and shows each CDR3 protein once, DNA omitted. This sample contains about 260,000 distinct CDR3 sequences. The sample taken for sequencing was blood T cells: a sorted CD56 or NKG2C T cell subset, CD4+ or CD8+ T cells, or bulk PBMC T cells (not recorded which). All receptors come from a man aged 18-30 years in good health.

The V call is TRBV5-1, the J call TRBJ2-7; the D gene TCRdb calls, TRBD2, cannot be checked with no DNA. From germline, CDR1 is SGHRS and CDR2 YFSETQ. The CDR3 is 15 amino acids. CDR3 in amino acids: CASSIKLAGDHEQYF. Full variable domain (missing parts from reference TRBV5-1 and TRBJ2-7): KAGVTQTPRYLIKTRGQQVTLSCSPISGHRSVSWYQQTPGQGLQFLFEYFSETQRNKGNFPGRFSGRQFSNSRSEMNVSTLELGDSALYLCASSIKLAGDHEQYFGPGTRLTVT.

The chain combines TRBV20-1 with TRBJ2-1; absent DNA, TCRdb's TRBD2 call cannot be checked. Germline V lookup: CDR1 DFQATT, CDR2 SNEGSKA (reference sequence). The CDR3 covers 13 residues. The CDR3 is CSAEGLAGDEQFF.

This chain joins TRBV27 and TRBJ2-2. Germline V gives CDR1 MNHEY, CDR2 SMNVEV (reference sequence). The CDR3 contains 15 residues. CDR3 protein: CASSLSQRQTGELFF.

V is TRBV7-6 and J is TRBJ2-5; TCRdb designates TRBD1, a call that cannot be tested without DNA. The CDR3 totals 14 residues. CDR1 and CDR2 from the germline V gene are SGHVS and FNYEAQ. The CDR3: CASGRQGVQETQYF.

This rearrangement joins TRBV20-1 to TRBJ2-7; the TRBD2 assignment by TCRdb is unverifiable without DNA. The CDR3 is 14 amino acids. Germline CDR1 and CDR2: DFQATT and SNEGSKA (reference sequence). CDR3 loop: CSASWKRGGYEQYF.

This CDR3 reads CASSRRLAGQETQYF. The chain is built from TRBV28 and TRBJ2-5; TCRdb picks TRBD2, but there is no DNA to check that call. The V gene's germline CDR1 is MDHEN and CDR2 SYDVKM. The CDR3 covers 15 residues.

This chain joins TRBV10-3 and TRBJ1-5; the D gene TCRdb calls, TRBD1, cannot be checked with no DNA. The CDR3 contains 15 residues. The germline V gene encodes CDR1 ENHRY and CDR2 SYGVKD. CDR3: CAISELMGEAQPQHF.

The chain links TRBV10-3 to TRBJ2-3; there is no DNA to check the TCRdb D call of TRBD2. Germline V lookup: CDR1 ENHRY, CDR2 SYGVKD. This CDR3 is built from 15 residues. CDR3 amino acids: CAISGWESSTDTQYF.

This chain links TRBV12-3 or TRBV12-4 with TRBJ2-1; checking the TCRdb D call of TRBD1 is not possible without DNA. The CDR3 is 12 residues long. CDR3 sequence reads: CASSVRVAMQFF.

This chain connects TRBV5-1 to TRBJ2-5; TCRdb outputs TRBD1, but without DNA this stays unchecked. Germline CDR1 reads SGHRS; CDR2 reads YFSETQ. The CDR3 sequence is 16 residues long. The CDR3 sequence is CASSSPYRDRQETQYF.

This chain links TRBV29-1 with TRBJ2-7; TCRdb reports TRBD1, a call that lacks DNA to check it against. The germline V gene encodes CDR1 SQVTM and CDR2 ANQGSEA. The CDR3 length is 13 residues. The CDR3 reads CSVMTGAAYEQYF.

This chain joins TRBV5-1 and TRBJ2-3; the D call of TRBD1 rests on TCRdb alone, since no DNA is present to check it. Germline V gives CDR1 SGHRS, CDR2 YFSETQ. The CDR3 totals 16 residues. The CDR3 is CASSLETPGGPDTQYF.

The chain uses TRBV6-1 and TRBJ1-5. The CDR3 loop spans 18 amino acids. Germline assignment: CDR1 MNHNS and CDR2 SASEGT. The CDR3: CASSEWPRLGTSNQPQHF.

The chain has TRBV10-3 and TRBJ2-1; TCRdb gives TRBD2 as the D gene, but with no DNA this cannot be confirmed. The germline CDR1 and CDR2 sequences are ENHRY and SYGVKD. The CDR3 length is 14 residues. CDR3 protein: CAMSRDSPPGEQFF.

This rearrangement joins TRBV11-3 to TRBJ2-1; lacking DNA, the TRBD1 call made by TCRdb goes unchecked. Germline values: CDR1 SGHNT, CDR2 YENEEA. This CDR3 has 15 residues. CDR3: CASSRAGSSYNEQFF.